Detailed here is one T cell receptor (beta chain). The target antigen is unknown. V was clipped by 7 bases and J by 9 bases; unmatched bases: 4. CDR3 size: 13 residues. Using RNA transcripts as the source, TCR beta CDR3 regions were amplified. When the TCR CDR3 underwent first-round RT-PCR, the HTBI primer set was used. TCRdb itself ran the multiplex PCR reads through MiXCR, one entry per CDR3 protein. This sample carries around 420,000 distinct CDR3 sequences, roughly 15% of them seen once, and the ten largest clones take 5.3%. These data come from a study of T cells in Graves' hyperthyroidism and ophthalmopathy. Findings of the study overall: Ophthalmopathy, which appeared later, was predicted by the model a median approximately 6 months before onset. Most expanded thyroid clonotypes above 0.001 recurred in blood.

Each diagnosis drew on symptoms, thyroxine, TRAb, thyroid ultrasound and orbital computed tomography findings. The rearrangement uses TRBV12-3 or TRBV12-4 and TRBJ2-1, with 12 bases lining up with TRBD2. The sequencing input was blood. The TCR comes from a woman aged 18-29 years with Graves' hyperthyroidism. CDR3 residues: CASILAGGGEQFF. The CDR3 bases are TGTGCCAGCATACTAGCGGGAGGAGGTGAGCAGTTCTTC.